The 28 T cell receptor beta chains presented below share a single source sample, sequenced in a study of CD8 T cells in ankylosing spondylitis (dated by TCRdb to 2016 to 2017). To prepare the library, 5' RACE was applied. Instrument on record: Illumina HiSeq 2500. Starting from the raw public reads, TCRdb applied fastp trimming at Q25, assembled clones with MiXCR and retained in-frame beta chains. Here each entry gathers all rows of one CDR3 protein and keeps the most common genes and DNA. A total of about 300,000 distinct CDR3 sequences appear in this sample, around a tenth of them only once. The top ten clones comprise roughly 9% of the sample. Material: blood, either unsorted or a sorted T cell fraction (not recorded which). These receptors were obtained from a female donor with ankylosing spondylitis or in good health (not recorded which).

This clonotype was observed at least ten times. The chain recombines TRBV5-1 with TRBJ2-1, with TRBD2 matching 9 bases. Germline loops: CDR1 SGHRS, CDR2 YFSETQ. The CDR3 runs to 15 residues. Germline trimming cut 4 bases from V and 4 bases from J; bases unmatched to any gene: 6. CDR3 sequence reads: CASSRQLAGYNEQFF. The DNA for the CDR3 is TGCGCCAGCAGCAGGCAACTAGCGGGTTACAATGAGCAGTTCTTC.

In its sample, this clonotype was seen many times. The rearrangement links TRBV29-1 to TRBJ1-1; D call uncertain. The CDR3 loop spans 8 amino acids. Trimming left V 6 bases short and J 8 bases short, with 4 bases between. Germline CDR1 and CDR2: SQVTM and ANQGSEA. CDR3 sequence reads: CSVPEAFF. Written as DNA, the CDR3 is TGCAGCGTCCCGGAAGCTTTCTTT.

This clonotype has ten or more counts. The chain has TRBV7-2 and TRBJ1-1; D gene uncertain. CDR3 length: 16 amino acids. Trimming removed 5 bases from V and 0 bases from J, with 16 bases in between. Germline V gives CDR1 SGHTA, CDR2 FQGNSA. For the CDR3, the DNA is TGTGCCAGCAGCCCCCTCTGGCGTAGCATGAACACTGAAGCTTTCTTT. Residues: CASSPLWRSMNTEAFF.

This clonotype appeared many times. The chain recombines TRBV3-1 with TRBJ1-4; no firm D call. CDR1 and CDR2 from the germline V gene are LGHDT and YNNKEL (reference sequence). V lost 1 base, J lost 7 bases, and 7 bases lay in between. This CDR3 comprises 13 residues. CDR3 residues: CASSQGGGEKLFF. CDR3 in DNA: TGTGCCAGCAGCCAAGGGGGAGGTGAAAAACTGTTTTTT.

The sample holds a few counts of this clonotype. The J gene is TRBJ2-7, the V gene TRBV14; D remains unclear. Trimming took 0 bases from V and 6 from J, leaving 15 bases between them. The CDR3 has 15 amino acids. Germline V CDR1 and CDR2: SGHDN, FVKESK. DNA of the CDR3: TGTGCCAGCAGCCAAGAAACTAAACATTATTCCGAGCAGTACTTC. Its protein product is CASSQETKHYSEQYF.

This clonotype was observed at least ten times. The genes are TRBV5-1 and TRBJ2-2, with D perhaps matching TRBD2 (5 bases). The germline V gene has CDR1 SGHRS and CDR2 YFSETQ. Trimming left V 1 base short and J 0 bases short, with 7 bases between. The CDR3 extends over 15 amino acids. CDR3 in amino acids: CASSLLLANTGELFF. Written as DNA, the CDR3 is TGCGCCAGCAGCTTGCTACTAGCGAACACCGGGGAGCTGTTTTTT.

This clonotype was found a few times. CDR3 residues: CASSVSLTGGLETQYF. The CDR3 nucleotides are TGTGCCAGCAGCGTCTCCTTGACAGGGGGTTTAGAGACCCAGTACTTC. The genes are TRBV7-9 and TRBJ2-5; 9 positions agree with TRBD1. The V gene's germline CDR1 is SEHNR and CDR2 FQNEAQ (reference sequence). Trimming at V came to 5 bases and at J to 4 bases, leaving 11 bases not matched to a gene. This CDR3 region has 16 residues.

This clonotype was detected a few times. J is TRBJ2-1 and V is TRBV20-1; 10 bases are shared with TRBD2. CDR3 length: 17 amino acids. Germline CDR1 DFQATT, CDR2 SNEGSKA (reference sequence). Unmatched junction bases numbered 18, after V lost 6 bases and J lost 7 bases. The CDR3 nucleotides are TGCAGTGCCCACCGGACTAGCGGTCCAGGGTCGGGAAATGAGCAGTTCTTC. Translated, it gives CSAHRTSGPGSGNEQFF.

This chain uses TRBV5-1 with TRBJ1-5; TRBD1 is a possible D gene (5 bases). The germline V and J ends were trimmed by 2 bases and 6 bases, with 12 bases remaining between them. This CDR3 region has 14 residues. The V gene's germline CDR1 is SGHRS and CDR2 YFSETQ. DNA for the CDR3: TGCGCCAGCAGCTTTACCCCCGGGGGTCAGCCCCAGCATTTT. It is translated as CASSFTPGGQPQHF.

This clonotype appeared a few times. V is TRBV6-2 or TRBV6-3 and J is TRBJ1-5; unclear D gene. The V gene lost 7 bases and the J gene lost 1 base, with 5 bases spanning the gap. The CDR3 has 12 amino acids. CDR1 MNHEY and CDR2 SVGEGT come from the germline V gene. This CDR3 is CASTGSNQPQHF. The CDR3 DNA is TGTGCCAGCACCGGGAGCAATCAGCCCCAGCATTTT.

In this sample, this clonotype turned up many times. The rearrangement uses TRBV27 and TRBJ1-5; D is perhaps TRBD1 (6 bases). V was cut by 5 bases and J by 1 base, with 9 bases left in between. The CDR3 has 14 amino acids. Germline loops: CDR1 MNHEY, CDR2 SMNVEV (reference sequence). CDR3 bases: TGTGCCAGCAGTAAAGGACAGAGCAATCAGCCCCAGCATTTT. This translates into CASSKGQSNQPQHF.

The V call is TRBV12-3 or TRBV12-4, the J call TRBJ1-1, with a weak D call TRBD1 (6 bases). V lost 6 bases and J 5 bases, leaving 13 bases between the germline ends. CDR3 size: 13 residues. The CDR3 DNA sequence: TGTGCCAGCAGCCGGAACAGGGCGACTGAAGCTTTCTTT. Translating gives CASSRNRATEAFF.

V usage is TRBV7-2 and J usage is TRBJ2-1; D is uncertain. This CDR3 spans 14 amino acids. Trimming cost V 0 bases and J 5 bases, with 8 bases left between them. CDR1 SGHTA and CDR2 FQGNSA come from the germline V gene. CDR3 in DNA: TGTGCCAGCAGCTTAGCGAGCAGTCACAATGAGCAGTTCTTC. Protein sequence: CASSLASSHNEQFF.

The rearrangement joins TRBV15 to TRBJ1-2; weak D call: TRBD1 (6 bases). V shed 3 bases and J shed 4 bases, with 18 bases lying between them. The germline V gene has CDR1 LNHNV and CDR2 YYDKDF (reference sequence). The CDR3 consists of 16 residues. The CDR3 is CATSRRDNRVTYGYTF. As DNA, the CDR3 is TGTGCCACCAGCAGGAGGGATAACAGGGTAACCTATGGCTACACCTTC. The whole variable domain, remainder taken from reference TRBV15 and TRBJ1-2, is DAMVIQNPRYQVTQFGKPVTLSCSQTLNHNVMYWYQQKSSQAPKLLFHYYDKDFNNEADTPDNFQSRRPNTSFCFLDIRSPGLGDTAMYLCATSRRDNRVTYGYTFGSGTRLTVV.

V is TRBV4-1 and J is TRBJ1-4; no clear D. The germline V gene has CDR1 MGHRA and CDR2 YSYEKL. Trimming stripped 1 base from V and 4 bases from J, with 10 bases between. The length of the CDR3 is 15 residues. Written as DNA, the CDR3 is TGCGCCAGCAGCCAAGGGTGGAGTATTAATGAAAAACTGTTTTTT. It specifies CASSQGWSINEKLFF.

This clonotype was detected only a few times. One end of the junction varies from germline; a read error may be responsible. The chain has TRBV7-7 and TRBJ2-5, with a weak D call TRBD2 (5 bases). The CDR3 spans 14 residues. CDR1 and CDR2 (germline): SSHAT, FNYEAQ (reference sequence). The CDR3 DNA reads TGTGCTAGCAGCTTAAGGGAGACGGGGGAGACCCAGTACTTC. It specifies CASSLRETGETQYF.

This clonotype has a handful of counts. CDR3 nucleotides: TGCGCCAGCAGCTTTTCGGGCCGCACAGATACGCAGTATTTT. Translating gives CASSFSGRTDTQYF. The rearrangement uses TRBV5-1 and TRBJ2-3; no definite D call. The CDR3 has 14 amino acids. Trimming stripped 2 bases from V and 1 base from J, with 8 bases between. Germline-derived CDR1 and CDR2 are SGHRS and YFSETQ. The full variable domain, in which reference TRBV5-1 and TRBJ2-3 provide the parts outside the CDR3, is KAGVTQTPRYLIKTRGQQVTLSCSPISGHRSVSWYQQTPGQGLQFLFEYFSETQRNKGNFPGRFSGRQFSNSRSEMNVSTLELGDSALYLCASSFSGRTDTQYFGPGTRLTVL.

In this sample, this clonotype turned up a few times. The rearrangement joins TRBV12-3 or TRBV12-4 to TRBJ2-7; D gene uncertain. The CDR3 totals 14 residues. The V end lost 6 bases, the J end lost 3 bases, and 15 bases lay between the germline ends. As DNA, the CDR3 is TGTGCCAGCAGCCCGCTATCTGTCCTCTACGAGCAGTACTTC. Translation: CASSPLSVLYEQYF.

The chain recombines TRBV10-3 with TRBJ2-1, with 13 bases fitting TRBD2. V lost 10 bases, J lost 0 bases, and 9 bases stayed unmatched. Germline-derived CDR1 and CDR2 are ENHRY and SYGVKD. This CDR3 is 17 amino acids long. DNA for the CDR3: TGTGCCACAACCGGGACTAGCGGGGATAGCTCCTACAATGAGCAGTTCTTC. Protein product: CATTGTSGDSSYNEQFF.

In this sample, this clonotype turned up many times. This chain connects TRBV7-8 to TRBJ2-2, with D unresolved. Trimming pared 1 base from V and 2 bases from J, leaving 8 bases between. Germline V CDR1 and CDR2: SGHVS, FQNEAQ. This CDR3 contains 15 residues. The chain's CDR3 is CASSLDGLNTGELFF. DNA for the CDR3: TGTGCCAGCAGCTTAGATGGGCTTAACACCGGGGAGCTGTTTTTT.

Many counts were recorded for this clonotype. This CDR3 is CASSLGESFYGYTF. CDR3 coding DNA: TGCGCCAGCAGCTTGGGAGAGAGCTTTTATGGCTACACCTTC. The chain is built from TRBV5-1 and TRBJ1-2, with unresolved D. V was pared by 0 bases and J by 5 bases, with 11 bases between. Germline V CDR1 and CDR2: SGHRS, YFSETQ. This CDR3 has 14 residues.

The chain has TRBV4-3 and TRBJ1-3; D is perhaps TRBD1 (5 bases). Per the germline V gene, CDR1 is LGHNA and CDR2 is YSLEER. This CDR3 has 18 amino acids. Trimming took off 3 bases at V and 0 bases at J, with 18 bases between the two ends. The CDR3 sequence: CASSQGLGTLGSGNTIYF. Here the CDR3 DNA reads TGCGCCAGCAGCCAGGGCCTCGGGACCTTAGGCTCTGGAAACACCATATATTTT.

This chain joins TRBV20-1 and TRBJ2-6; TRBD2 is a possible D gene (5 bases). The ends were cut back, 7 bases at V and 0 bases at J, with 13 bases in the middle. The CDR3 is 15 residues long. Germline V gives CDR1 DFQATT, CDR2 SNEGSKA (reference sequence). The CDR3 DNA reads TGCAGTGTTAGGACTCGGGGCTCTGGGGCCAACGTCCTGACTTTC. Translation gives CSVRTRGSGANVLTF.

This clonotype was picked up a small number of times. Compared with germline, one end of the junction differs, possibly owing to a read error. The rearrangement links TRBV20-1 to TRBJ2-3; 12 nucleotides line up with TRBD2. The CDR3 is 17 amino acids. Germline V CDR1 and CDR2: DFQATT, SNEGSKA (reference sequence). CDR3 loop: CCAREATSGGYTDTQYF. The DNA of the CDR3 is TGCTGTGCTAGAGAGGCTACTAGCGGGGGGTACACAGATACGCAGTATTTT.

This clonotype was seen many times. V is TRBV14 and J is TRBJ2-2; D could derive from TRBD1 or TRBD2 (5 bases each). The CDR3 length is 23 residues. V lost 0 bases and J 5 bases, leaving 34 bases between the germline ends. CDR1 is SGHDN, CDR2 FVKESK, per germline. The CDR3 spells CASSQDPGVWETERGFQTGELFF. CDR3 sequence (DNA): TGTGCCAGCAGCCAAGATCCCGGTGTGTGGGAAACGGAGAGGGGATTTCAGACCGGGGAGCTGTTTTTT.

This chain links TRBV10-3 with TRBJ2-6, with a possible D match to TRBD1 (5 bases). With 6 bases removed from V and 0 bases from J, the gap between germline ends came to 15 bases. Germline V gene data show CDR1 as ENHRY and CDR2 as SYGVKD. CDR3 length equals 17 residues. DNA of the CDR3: TGTGCCATCAGGTACTTTAACAGGAGCTCTGGGGCCAACGTCCTGACTTTC. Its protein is CAIRYFNRSSGANVLTF.

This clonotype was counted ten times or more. CDR3 coding DNA: TGTGCCAGCAGTTTTCGGATTGAGCAGTTCTTC. Its translation: CASSFRIEQFF. The chain recombines TRBV28 with TRBJ2-1, with D unclear. Trimming shortened V by 3 bases and J by 9 bases, and 6 bases separated the two germline ends. Germline values: CDR1 MDHEN, CDR2 SYDVKM. The CDR3 extends over 11 amino acids. The full variable domain, rest sourced from reference TRBV28 and TRBJ2-1, is DVKVTQSSRYLVKRTGEKVFLECVQDMDHENMFWYRQDPGLGLRLIYFSYDVKMKEKGDIPEGYSVSREKKERFSLILESASTNQTSMYLCASSFRIEQFFGPGTRLTVL.

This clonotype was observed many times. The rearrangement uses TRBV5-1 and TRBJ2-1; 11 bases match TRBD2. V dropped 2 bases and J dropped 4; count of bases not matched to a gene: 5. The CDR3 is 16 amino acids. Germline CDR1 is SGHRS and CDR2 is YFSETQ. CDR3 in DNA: TGCGCCAGCAGCTTCGGACTAGCGGGTACTTACAATGAGCAGTTCTTC. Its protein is CASSFGLAGTYNEQFF.